This T cell receptor beta chain was sequenced in a study of control samples from healthy donors and cancer patients. There are 14 residues in the CDR3. From germline, CDR1 is WNHNN and CDR2 SYGVQD (reference sequence). Trimming cost V 4 bases and J 1 base, with 5 bases left between them. Clones were read by immunoSEQ multiplex PCR, and TCRdb kept only the in-frame ones, dropping some. Counted here are 100,000 or so clones, approximately 90% occurring once; the ten biggest clones make up about 8%. The gene calls are TRBV10-1 and TRBJ2-6; no clear D gene. Sequencing was performed on blood. The receptor comes from a man aged 30-40 years in good health. This CDR3 reads CASSANSGANVLTF. CDR3 DNA sequence: TGCGCCAGCAGTGCCAATTCTGGGGCCAACGTCCTGACTTTC.